The 10 T cell receptor beta chains below were found in one sample sequenced in a study of identical twins. MiXCR, run by TCRdb on the 5' RACE reads, gives a single entry per CDR3 protein. This table holds around 690,000 distinct CDR3 sequences, about 20% found once. These data are also associated with another study on T cells expressing NK-cell markers.

What was sequenced was PBMCs. These receptors were collected from a woman aged 18-29 years in good health.

The chain recombines TRBV5-6 with TRBJ2-1; weak D call: TRBD2 (7 bases). This CDR3 is built from 14 residues. Germline values: CDR1 SGHDT, CDR2 YYEEEE. Between the trimmed V and J ends, which lost 4 bases and 5 bases, there was a span of 13 bases. The CDR3 region has the DNA TGTGCCAGCAGCCGTCGGGGGGCCCACAATGAGCAGTTCTTC. It yields the protein CASSRRGAHNEQFF.

Many counts were recorded for this clonotype. The chain carries TRBV27 and TRBJ2-7; D unresolved. The CDR3 extends over 14 amino acids. Trimming took 5 bases from V and 0 from J, leaving 11 bases between them. Germline V gene data show CDR1 as MNHEY and CDR2 as SMNVEV (reference sequence). CDR3 sequence reads: CASSPRPSSYEQYF. Written as DNA, the CDR3 is TGTGCCAGCAGTCCACGTCCAAGCTCCTACGAGCAGTACTTC.

The chain couples TRBV13 to TRBJ1-2, with D unresolved. Germline-derived CDR1 and CDR2 are PRHDT and FYEKMQ (reference sequence). The CDR3 loop spans 12 amino acids. V was trimmed by 5 bases and J by 13 bases, leaving 17 bases between them. The CDR3 DNA is TGTGCCAGCAGCGGGCCAACTTCACATGGCACCTTC. It translates to CASSGPTSHGTF.

The chain has TRBV5-1 and TRBJ2-2; TRBD2 matches at 8 bases. This CDR3 is built from 15 residues. With 4 bases clipped from V and 4 bases from J, the junction kept 6 bases outside the gene matches. CDR1 is SGHRS, CDR2 YFSETQ, per germline. The chain's CDR3 is CASSVTGTSTGELFF. In DNA form, the CDR3 reads TGCGCCAGCAGCGTCACCGGGACTAGCACCGGGGAGCTGTTTTTT.

This sequence joins TRBV29-1 and TRBJ2-5, with D possibly called TRBD1 or TRBD2 (5 bases each). The V end lost 6 bases, the J end lost 0 bases, and 14 bases lay between the germline ends. Germline values: CDR1 SQVTM, CDR2 ANQGSEA. CDR3 size: 14 residues. The CDR3 loop reads CSVGDGWYQETQYF. CDR3 coding DNA: TGCAGCGTCGGGGACGGATGGTACCAAGAGACCCAGTACTTC.

This clonotype was recorded at least ten times. The junction departs from germline at one end; a sequencing error may be responsible. The V call is TRBV5-1, the J call TRBJ2-7, with D perhaps assigned TRBD1 or TRBD2 (5 bases each). Germline CDR1 is SGHRS and CDR2 is YFSETQ. CDR3 length equals 13 residues. CDR3 protein: CASSRDRTYEQYF. The CDR3 DNA follows: TGTGCCAGCTCACGGGACCGAACCTACGAGCAGTACTTC.

The CDR3 protein is CASLRQGNEQFF. The DNA of the CDR3 is TGTGCCAGCCTAAGACAGGGCAATGAGCAGTTCTTC. The chain links TRBV7-9 to TRBJ2-1, with 7 bases matching TRBD1. Germline V gene lookup returns CDR1 SEHNR and CDR2 FQNEAQ (reference sequence). V gave up 8 bases and J gave up 6 bases; unmatched junction bases: 4. The CDR3 has 12 residues.

V usage is TRBV7-9 and J usage is TRBJ1-1; 7 nucleotides line up with TRBD1. With V trimmed by 4 bases and J by 4 bases, 0 bases remained unmatched. Per germline, CDR1 SEHNR and CDR2 FQNEAQ (reference sequence). The CDR3 totals 12 residues. Here the CDR3 reads CASSWDSTEAFF. CDR3 nucleotides: TGTGCCAGCAGCTGGGACAGCACTGAAGCTTTCTTT.

This clonotype occurred many times. The chain carries TRBV9 and TRBJ1-3, with TRBD1 identical over 7 bases. V trimming: 2 bases; J trimming: 0 bases; junction bases outside the gene matches: 5. This CDR3 spans 16 amino acids. CDR1 SGDLS and CDR2 YYNGEE come from the germline V gene. CDR3 DNA sequence: TGTGCCAGCAGCGTGTCGGGACAGAACTCTGGAAACACCATATATTTT. Translated, it gives CASSVSGQNSGNTIYF. Together with reference TRBV9 and TRBJ1-3, the CDR3 gives the full variable domain: DSGVTQTPKHLITATGQRVTLRCSPRSGDLSVYWYQQSLDQGLQFLIQYYNGEERAKGNILERFSAQQFPDLHSELNLSSLELGDSALYFCASSVSGQNSGNTIYFGEGSWLTVV.

The chain carries TRBV12-3 or TRBV12-4 and TRBJ2-3, with 8 bases lining up with TRBD2. J gave up 0 bases and V 7 bases, and 9 bases lay outside the gene matches. The CDR3 is 16 amino acids. The CDR3, as DNA: TGTGCCAGCACCCCCTTAGCGGGAACTAGCACAGATACGCAGTATTTT. This encodes CASTPLAGTSTDTQYF.